Shown below are 27 T cell receptor beta chains from a single sample sequenced in a study of T-cell reconstitution after alpha-beta-depleted transplantation in children listed by TCRdb under 2016. Libraries were built with PCR. The instrument given in TCRdb is Illumina HiSeq 2500. Molecular barcoding was employed in the preparation of TCR libraries, with unique molecular identifiers being used to normalize TCRbeta repertoire quantification. TCRdb applied fastp at Q25 and MiXCR to the public reads, then kept only in-frame beta chains. Every CDR3 protein is listed once, alongside the most common genes and DNA of its rows. The sample table shows approximately 590,000 distinct CDR3 sequences, and roughly a tenth are seen once. In total, the top ten clones hold 4% of the sample. The source was PBMCs from the stem cell graft donor, collected from the stem cell graft. The origin of the receptors is a human donor who donated a stem cell graft to a child with acute myeloid leukemia.

This clonotype was recorded at least ten times. The chain joins TRBV20-1 to TRBJ2-3; D perhaps matches TRBD1 (6 bases). Looked up from germline, CDR1 is DFQATT and CDR2 is SNEGSKA (reference sequence). Trimming took 6 bases from V and 6 from J, leaving 19 bases between them. This CDR3 contains 14 residues. DNA of the CDR3: TGCAGTGCGACAGGCCAGGGAAAAGACGATACGCAGTATTTT. Translating gives CSATGQGKDDTQYF.

The chain uses TRBV20-1 and TRBJ2-1, with a possible D match to TRBD2 (5 bases). CDR3 length: 10 amino acids. The germline CDR1 and CDR2 sequences are DFQATT and SNEGSKA (reference sequence). V dropped 4 bases and J dropped 14 bases, with 12 bases sitting between them. CDR3 amino acids: CSAKREWEFF. The CDR3 DNA is TGCAGTGCTAAGAGGGAGTGGGAGTTCTTC.

The chain joins TRBV9 to TRBJ1-3; TRBD1 is a possible D gene (6 bases). The germline V gene has CDR1 SGDLS and CDR2 YYNGEE. The CDR3 runs to 14 residues. Trimming shortened V by 4 bases and J by 3 bases, and 11 bases separated the two germline ends. CDR3 sequence (DNA): TGTGCCAGCAGCAATACAGGGAATGGAAACACCATATATTTT. It translates to CASSNTGNGNTIYF.

V and J are TRBV20-1 and TRBJ2-3; TRBD2 matches at 7 bases. The ends lost 7 bases at V and 2 bases at J; junction bases unmatched: 18. This CDR3 has 17 residues. CDR1 and CDR2 (germline): DFQATT, SNEGSKA (reference sequence). This CDR3 reads CSGFWVRESVNTDTQYF. The DNA for the CDR3 is TGCAGTGGCTTTTGGGTGCGGGAGAGTGTTAACACAGATACGCAGTATTTT.

This clonotype was observed a handful of times. V and J are TRBV28 and TRBJ2-4; D gene unclear. Germline V CDR1 and CDR2: MDHEN, SYDVKM. This CDR3 contains 15 residues. Trimming pared 3 bases from V and 0 bases from J, leaving 9 bases between. This CDR3 is CASSFRRVAKNIQYF. The CDR3, as DNA: TGTGCCAGCAGTTTCCGCCGGGTAGCCAAAAACATTCAGTACTTC.

This clonotype was counted ten times or more. V usage is TRBV29-1 and J usage is TRBJ2-7; D possibly corresponds to TRBD1 (5 bases). The CDR3 sequence is 12 residues long. Trimming shortened V by 4 bases and J by 3 bases, and 10 bases separated the two germline ends. Germline V gene lookup returns CDR1 SQVTM and CDR2 ANQGSEA. This chain's CDR3 is CSVGQGFYEQYF. CDR3 coding DNA: TGCAGCGTTGGGCAGGGCTTCTACGAGCAGTACTTC.

This clonotype appeared many times. This sequence joins TRBV6-5 and TRBJ2-3; 13 bases agree with TRBD2. The CDR3 extends over 16 amino acids. V dropped 6 bases and J dropped 2; count of bases not matched to a gene: 5. In germline, CDR1 is MNHEY, CDR2 SVGAGI. The CDR3 bases are TGTGCCAGCAGCCGGGGACTAGCGGGAAACACAGATACGCAGTATTTT. The encoded protein is CASSRGLAGNTDTQYF.

This clonotype was seen repeatedly, ten times or more. The J gene is TRBJ1-1, the V gene TRBV24-1; D remains unclear. The CDR3 sequence is 12 residues long. Looked up from germline, CDR1 is KGHDR and CDR2 is SFDVKD. Trimming shortened V by 1 base and J by 11 bases, and 10 bases separated the two germline ends. Here the CDR3 reads CATSDLLGWAFF. As DNA, the CDR3 is TGTGCCACCAGTGATTTATTGGGTTGGGCTTTCTTT.

This clonotype has only a few counts. The chain combines TRBV7-2 with TRBJ1-1; no definite D call. This CDR3 region has 13 residues. Germline CDR1 is SGHTA and CDR2 is FQGNSA. Trimming pared 4 bases from V and 0 bases from J, leaving 6 bases between. The CDR3 coding sequence is TGTGCCAGCAGCTCCCACATGAACACTGAAGCTTTCTTT. Translation gives CASSSHMNTEAFF.

The sample holds a few counts of this clonotype. The chain recombines TRBV7-2 with TRBJ1-5; perhaps TRBD1 as D (5 bases). This CDR3 spans 14 amino acids. The ends were cut back, 6 bases at V and 4 bases at J, with 13 bases in the middle. Germline V gene lookup returns CDR1 SGHTA and CDR2 FQGNSA. The DNA of the CDR3 is TGTGCCAGCAGACCCGGGGCTTCTAATCAGCCCCAGCATTTT. This codes for CASRPGASNQPQHF.

The genes are TRBV5-5 and TRBJ2-7; 10 positions agree with TRBD1. CDR3 length: 17 amino acids. The V segment lost 3 bases and the J segment 2 bases; nucleotides outside the gene matches: 11. Germline V lookup: CDR1 SGHKS, CDR2 YYEKEE (reference sequence). The CDR3 nucleotides are TGTGCCAGCAGCTCACCTTGGAGGGACAGGGGACCCTACGAGCAGTACTTC. Its protein is CASSSPWRDRGPYEQYF.

This clonotype occurred many times. This chain joins TRBV20-1 and TRBJ2-7; perhaps TRBD2 as D (6 bases). Germline assignment: CDR1 DFQATT and CDR2 SNEGSKA (reference sequence). The CDR3 sequence is 15 residues long. V shed 0 bases and J shed 2 bases, with 14 bases lying between them. The CDR3 here is CSARDAQGLTYEQYF. CDR3 DNA: TGCAGTGCTAGAGATGCGCAGGGACTGACCTACGAGCAGTACTTC.

The chain recombines TRBV5-1 with TRBJ2-1; D is unresolved. The CDR3 totals 17 residues. The V end was cut by 0 bases, the J end by 0 bases, with 13 bases between. The germline V gene has CDR1 SGHRS and CDR2 YFSETQ. This chain's CDR3 is CASSLGSQLSSYNEQFF. In nucleotides, the CDR3 is TGCGCCAGCAGCTTGGGGTCCCAGCTGAGCTCCTACAATGAGCAGTTCTTC.

Many counts were recorded for this clonotype. This chain links TRBV28 with TRBJ1-6; perhaps TRBD1 as D (6 bases). Trimming removed 9 bases from V and 4 bases from J, with 13 bases in between. The V gene's germline CDR1 is MDHEN and CDR2 SYDVKM. The CDR3 spans 14 residues. DNA for the CDR3: TGTGCCAGATACAGGGACCGATATAATTCACCCCTCCACTTT. Protein product: CARYRDRYNSPLHF.

This clonotype was detected only a few times. This sequence joins TRBV7-9 and TRBJ2-5; D gene ambiguous. This CDR3 has 13 amino acids. The germline CDR1 and CDR2 sequences are SEHNR and FQNEAQ (reference sequence). The germline V and J ends were trimmed by 5 bases and 7 bases, with 14 bases remaining between them. The CDR3 region has the DNA TGTGCCAGCAGCCTCGAGAGGATTGGGACCCAGTACTTC. Translating gives CASSLERIGTQYF.

The chain recombines TRBV4-3 with TRBJ2-6, with D possibly being TRBD2 (6 bases). The V gene lost 0 bases and the J gene lost 4 bases, with 13 bases spanning the gap. CDR1 is LGHNA and CDR2 is YSLEER in the germline V gene. This CDR3 spans 17 amino acids. CDR3 residues: CASSQDGGLTGANVLTF. For the CDR3, the DNA is TGCGCCAGCAGCCAAGATGGAGGGCTAACCGGGGCCAACGTCCTGACTTTC.

The V gene is TRBV4-3, the J gene TRBJ2-7; 9 bases fit TRBD1. J gave up 3 bases and V 0 bases, and 6 bases lay outside the gene matches. CDR1 and CDR2 from the germline V gene are LGHNA and YSLEER. This CDR3 region has 16 residues. CDR3 DNA: TGCGCCAGCAGCCAAGATCTGGGACAGGGCTTCTACGAGCAGTACTTC. Translation gives CASSQDLGQGFYEQYF.

This clonotype was observed a handful of times. This chain joins TRBV5-1 and TRBJ1-1, with 7 bases matching TRBD1. Per germline, CDR1 SGHRS and CDR2 YFSETQ. Trimming took 4 bases from V and 4 from J; bases not matched to a gene: 10. CDR3 length: 15 amino acids. The CDR3 reads CASSPDRPMSTEAFF. CDR3 bases: TGCGCCAGCAGCCCGGACAGGCCCATGAGCACTGAAGCTTTCTTT. Supplemented by reference TRBV5-1 and TRBJ1-1, the full variable domain reads KAGVTQTPRYLIKTRGQQVTLSCSPISGHRSVSWYQQTPGQGLQFLFEYFSETQRNKGNFPGRFSGRQFSNSRSEMNVSTLELGDSALYLCASSPDRPMSTEAFFGQGTRLTVV.

The gene calls are TRBV5-1 and TRBJ2-1, with TRBD2 matching over 12 bases. Germline CDR1 is SGHRS and CDR2 is YFSETQ. Unmatched junction bases numbered 8, after V lost 0 bases and J lost 7 bases. The CDR3 sequence is 17 residues long. The CDR3 spells CASSLAWLAGGRNEQFF. In DNA, the CDR3 is TGCGCCAGCAGCTTGGCCTGGCTAGCGGGAGGGCGTAATGAGCAGTTCTTC.

This clonotype was seen repeatedly, ten times or more. The rearrangement joins TRBV9 to TRBJ2-1; the match to TRBD1 covers 8 bases. With 5 bases clipped from V and 6 bases from J, the junction kept 4 bases outside the gene matches. Germline CDR1 is SGDLS and CDR2 is YYNGEE. CDR3 size: 13 residues. CDR3 residues: CASSSDRANEQFF. The CDR3 DNA is TGTGCCAGCAGTTCGGACAGGGCCAATGAGCAGTTCTTC.

A few counts support this clonotype. The chain employs TRBV4-2 and TRBJ2-1; 7 nucleotides align to TRBD1. Germline CDR1 is LGHNA and CDR2 is YNFKEQ. This CDR3 has 16 amino acids. Trimming cost V 0 bases and J 7 bases; bases outside gene matches: 9. The CDR3 is CASSQDQTGSWNEQFF. The CDR3 nucleotides read TGTGCCAGCAGCCAAGACCAGACAGGGTCGTGGAATGAGCAGTTCTTC.

This clonotype was seen only a few times. V usage is TRBV14 and J usage is TRBJ2-1; no reliable D call. CDR3 length: 15 amino acids. Germline CDR1 is SGHDN and CDR2 is FVKESK. With 0 bases removed from V and 4 bases from J, the gap between germline ends came to 10 bases. CDR3: CASSQDSSPYNEQFF. DNA for the CDR3: TGTGCCAGCAGCCAAGACAGTTCGCCTTACAATGAGCAGTTCTTC.

As for this clonotype: One junction end disagrees with the germline gene, perhaps due to a read error. The chain couples TRBV24-1 to TRBJ1-5; D unclear. Germline-derived CDR1 and CDR2 are KGHDR and SFDVKD. The CDR3 covers 15 residues. The CDR3: CATSGEAGSNQPQRF. For the CDR3, the DNA is TGTGCCACCAGTGGCGAGGCTGGGAGCAATCAGCCCCAGCGTTTT.

CDR3: CASSPPGLAGFYEQYF. CDR3 nucleotide sequence: TGTGCCAGCAGCCCTCCGGGACTAGCGGGATTCTACGAGCAGTACTTC. The chain employs TRBV7-2 and TRBJ2-7; 13 positions agree with TRBD2. The junction had 7 bases not matched to a gene; V was cut back by 5 bases and J by 3 bases. The CDR3 covers 16 residues. Germline V gives CDR1 SGHTA, CDR2 FQGNSA.

The CDR3 DNA reads TGTGCCTGGAGTGTACTTGGTCTGGGCAATCAGCCCCAGCATTTT. As protein: CAWSVLGLGNQPQHF. The chain links TRBV30 to TRBJ1-5; D is uncertain. The CDR3 is made up of 15 amino acids. The germline CDR1 and CDR2 sequences are GTSNPN and SVGIG (reference sequence). Between the trimmed V and J ends, which lost 0 bases and 2 bases, there was a span of 11 bases.

This clonotype was found a few times. This chain connects TRBV5-1 to TRBJ1-2, with 8 bases lining up with TRBD1. The V gene's germline CDR1 is SGHRS and CDR2 YFSETQ. There are 15 residues in the CDR3. V lost 4 bases and J lost 4; bases outside the gene matches: 9. The CDR3 sequence: CASSRGQVGPYGYTF. The DNA for the CDR3 is TGCGCCAGCAGCCGGGGACAGGTCGGGCCCTATGGCTACACCTTC.

This clonotype was observed a handful of times. This sequence joins TRBV24-1 and TRBJ2-3, with a possible D match to TRBD1 (5 bases). This CDR3 comprises 17 residues. The germline CDR1 and CDR2 sequences are KGHDR and SFDVKD. With 3 bases removed from V and 0 bases from J, the gap between germline ends came to 15 bases. The CDR3 sequence: CATSDPAVGLSTDTQYF. In DNA form, the CDR3 reads TGTGCCACCAGTGATCCCGCGGTGGGGCTTAGCACAGATACGCAGTATTTT.